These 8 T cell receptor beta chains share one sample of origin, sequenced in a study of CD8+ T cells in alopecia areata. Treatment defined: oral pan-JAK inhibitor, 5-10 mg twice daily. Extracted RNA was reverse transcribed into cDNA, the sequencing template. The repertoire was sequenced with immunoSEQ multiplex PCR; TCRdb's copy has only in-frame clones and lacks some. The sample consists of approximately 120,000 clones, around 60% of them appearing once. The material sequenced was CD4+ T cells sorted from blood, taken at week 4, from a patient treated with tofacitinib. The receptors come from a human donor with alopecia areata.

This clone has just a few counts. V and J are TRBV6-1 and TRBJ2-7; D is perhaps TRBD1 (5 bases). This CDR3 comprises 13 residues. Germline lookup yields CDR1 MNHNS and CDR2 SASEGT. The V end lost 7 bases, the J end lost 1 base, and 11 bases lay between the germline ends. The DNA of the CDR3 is TGTGCCAGCACCAGGGCAGGGTCCTACGAGCAGTACTTC. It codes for CASTRAGSYEQYF.

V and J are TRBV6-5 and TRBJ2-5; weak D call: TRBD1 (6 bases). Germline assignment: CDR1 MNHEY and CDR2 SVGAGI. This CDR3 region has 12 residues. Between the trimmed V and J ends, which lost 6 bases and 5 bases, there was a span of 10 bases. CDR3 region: CASRQGRETQYF. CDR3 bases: TGTGCCAGCAGACAGGGACGGGAGACCCAGTACTTC.

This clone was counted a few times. Here the CDR3 reads CASTFGVGAAGEQYF. The CDR3, as DNA: TGTGCCAGCACCTTCGGGGTGGGGGCCGCGGGGGAGCAGTACTTC. The chain has TRBV6-1 and TRBJ2-7; either TRBD1 or TRBD2 may fit D (6 bases each). The CDR3 extends over 15 amino acids. CDR1 is MNHNS and CDR2 is SASEGT in the germline V gene. The V end lost 7 bases, the J end lost 7 bases, and 23 bases lay between the germline ends.

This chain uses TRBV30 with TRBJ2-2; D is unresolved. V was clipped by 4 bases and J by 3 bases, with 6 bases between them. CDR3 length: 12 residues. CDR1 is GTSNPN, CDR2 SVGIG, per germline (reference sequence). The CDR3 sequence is CAWTQHTGELFF. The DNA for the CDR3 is TGTGCCTGGACACAGCACACCGGGGAGCTGTTTTTT.

This CDR3 is CASSLEQETQYF. The CDR3 bases are TGTGCCAGCAGCTTAGAGCAAGAGACCCAGTACTTC. The V call is TRBV7-9, the J call TRBJ2-5; D unresolved. There are 12 residues in the CDR3. Looked up from germline, CDR1 is SEHNR and CDR2 is FQNEAQ (reference sequence). Between the trimmed V and J ends, which lost 1 base and 2 bases, there was a span of 2 bases.

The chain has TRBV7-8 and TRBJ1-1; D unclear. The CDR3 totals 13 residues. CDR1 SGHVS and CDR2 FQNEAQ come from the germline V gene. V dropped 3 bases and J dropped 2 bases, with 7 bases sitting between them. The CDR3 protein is CASSFGKNTEAFF. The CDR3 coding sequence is TGTGCCAGCAGCTTCGGAAAAAACACTGAAGCTTTCTTT.

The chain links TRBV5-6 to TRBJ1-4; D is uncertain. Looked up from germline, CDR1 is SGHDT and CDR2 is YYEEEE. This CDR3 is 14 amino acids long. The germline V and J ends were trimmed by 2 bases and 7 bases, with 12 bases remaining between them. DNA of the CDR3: TGTGCCAGCAGCTTTACGAACATCGGTGAAAAACTGTTTTTT. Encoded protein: CASSFTNIGEKLFF.

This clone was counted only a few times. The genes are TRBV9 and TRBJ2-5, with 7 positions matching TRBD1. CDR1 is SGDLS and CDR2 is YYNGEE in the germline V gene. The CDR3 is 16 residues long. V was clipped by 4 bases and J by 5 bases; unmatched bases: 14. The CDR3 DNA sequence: TGTGCCAGCAGCCGTACAGGGGACCTCGGGCTGGAGACCCAGTACTTC. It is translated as CASSRTGDLGLETQYF.